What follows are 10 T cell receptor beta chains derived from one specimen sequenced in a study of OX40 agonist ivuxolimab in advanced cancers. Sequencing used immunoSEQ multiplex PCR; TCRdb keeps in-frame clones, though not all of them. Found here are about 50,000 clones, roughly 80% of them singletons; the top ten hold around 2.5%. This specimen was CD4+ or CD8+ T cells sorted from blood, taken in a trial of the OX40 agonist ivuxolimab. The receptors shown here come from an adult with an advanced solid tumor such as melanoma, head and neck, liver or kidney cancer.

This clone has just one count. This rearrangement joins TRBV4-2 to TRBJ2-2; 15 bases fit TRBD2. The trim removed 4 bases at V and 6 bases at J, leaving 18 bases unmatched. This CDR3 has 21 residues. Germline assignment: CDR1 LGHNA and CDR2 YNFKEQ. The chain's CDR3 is CASSRPGAGTSGRFSPGELFF. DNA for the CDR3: TGTGCCAGCAGCCGACCTGGGGCCGGGACTAGCGGGAGGTTTTCCCCCGGGGAGCTGTTTTTT.

DNA for the CDR3: TGTGCCAGCAGTGAAGGGTTGGGTGCTACACCGGGGGAGCTGTTTTTT. It translates to CASSEGLGATPGELFF. The chain links TRBV6-1 to TRBJ2-2; D not certain. Germline V gives CDR1 MNHNS, CDR2 SASEGT. This CDR3 has 16 amino acids. Between the trimmed V and J ends, which lost 1 base and 8 bases, there was a span of 17 bases.

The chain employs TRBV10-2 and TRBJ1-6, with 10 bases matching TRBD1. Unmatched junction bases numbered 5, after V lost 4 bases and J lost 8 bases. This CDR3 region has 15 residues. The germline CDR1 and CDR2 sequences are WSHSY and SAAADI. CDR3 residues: CASSARDRGYSPLHF. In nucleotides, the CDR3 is TGCGCCAGCAGTGCACGGGACAGGGGATATTCACCCCTCCACTTT.

In DNA form, the CDR3 reads TGTGCCAGCACGGGCAGGTACTACGAGCAGTACTTC. Residues: CASTGRYYEQYF. The genes are TRBV28 and TRBJ2-7; no reliable D call. V shed 7 bases and J shed 3 bases, with 10 bases lying between them. Germline values: CDR1 MDHEN, CDR2 SYDVKM. The length of the CDR3 is 12 residues.

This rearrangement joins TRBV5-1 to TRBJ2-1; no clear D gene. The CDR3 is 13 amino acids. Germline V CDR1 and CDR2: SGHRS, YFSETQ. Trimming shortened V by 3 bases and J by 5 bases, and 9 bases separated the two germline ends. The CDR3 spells CASSSRVDNEQFF. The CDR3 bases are TGCGCCAGCAGCTCGCGAGTGGACAATGAGCAGTTCTTC.

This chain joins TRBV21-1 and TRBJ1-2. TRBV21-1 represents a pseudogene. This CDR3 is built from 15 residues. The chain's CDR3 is CASSKFSGTNYGYTF. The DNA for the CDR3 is TGTGCCAGCAGCAAATTTTCGGGGACTAACTATGGCTACACCTTC.

The CDR3 reads CASSLGDSSYNEQFF. Written as DNA, the CDR3 is TGTGCCAGCAGCCTGGGAGATAGCTCCTACAATGAGCAGTTCTTC. This chain joins TRBV5-8 and TRBJ2-1; D perhaps matches TRBD2 (5 bases). CDR1 SGHTS and CDR2 YDEGEE come from the germline V gene. V was clipped by 4 bases and J by 0 bases, with 11 bases between them. This CDR3 has 15 amino acids.

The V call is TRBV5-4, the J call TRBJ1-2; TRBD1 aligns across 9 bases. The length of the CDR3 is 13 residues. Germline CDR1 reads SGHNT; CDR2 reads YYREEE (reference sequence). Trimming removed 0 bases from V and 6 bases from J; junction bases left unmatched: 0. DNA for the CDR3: TGTGCCAGCAGCTTGGGACAGGGGGATGGCTACACCTTC. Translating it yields CASSLGQGDGYTF. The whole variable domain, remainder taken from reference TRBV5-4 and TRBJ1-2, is ETGVTQSPTHLIKTRGQQVTLRCSSQSGHNTVSWYQQALGQGPQFIFQYYREEENGRGNFPPRFSGLQFPNYSSELNVNALELDDSALYLCASSLGQGDGYTFGSGTRLTVV.

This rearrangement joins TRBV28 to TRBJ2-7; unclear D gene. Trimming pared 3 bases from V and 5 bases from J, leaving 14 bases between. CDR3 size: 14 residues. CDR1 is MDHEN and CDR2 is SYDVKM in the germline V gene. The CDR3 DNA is TGTGCCAGCAGTTTGGTGGGAAATTTGAACGAGCAGTACTTC. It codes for CASSLVGNLNEQYF.

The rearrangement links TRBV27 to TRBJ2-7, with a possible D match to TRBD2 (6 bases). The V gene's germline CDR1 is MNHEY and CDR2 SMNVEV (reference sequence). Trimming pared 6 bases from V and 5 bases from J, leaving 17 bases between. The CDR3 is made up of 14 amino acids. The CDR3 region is CASRRLDPLHEQYF. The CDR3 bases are TGTGCCAGCAGAAGACTAGATCCTCTCCACGAGCAGTACTTC.